The T cell receptor (beta chain) under discussion was sequenced for a study of blood T cell repertoires in COVID-19. At the level of the study: Donors in the United States, Italy and Spain gave samples during acute or convalescent COVID-19.

Original processing methods: From reference gene primer amplification, estimates of nucleated cell counts were derived. TCRdb's copy holds only in-frame clones and misses some; the assay was immunoSEQ multiplex PCR. V and J calls and clone size come straight from that table; D and trimming were deduced from the DNA. Seen here are about 65,000 clones, 82% observed once, and the top ten hold under 50%. This sequence originates from a human donor in a cohort sampled during active COVID-19. The sequenced material came from peripheral blood.

CDR3 coding DNA: TGTGCCAGCTCACCACCCCGAACAGATCAGTACGAGCAGTACTTC. Translated, it gives CASSPPRTDQYEQYF. V usage is TRBV18 and J usage is TRBJ2-7; D is unresolved. Germline V CDR1 and CDR2: KGHSH, LQKENI. Trimming removed 0 bases from V and 4 bases from J, with 13 bases in between. The CDR3 loop spans 15 amino acids.